The rows below give T cell receptor beta chains drawn from one sample of a study of blood T cell repertoires in COVID-19. Measured with immunoSEQ multiplex PCR; TCRdb has only the in-frame clones, and not every one. The sample lists roughly 40,000 clones; about 80% were seen once. The specimen sequenced was peripheral blood. The receptors were sampled from a man between 65 and 79 years old with active or convalescent COVID-19. The CDR3 runs from the conserved cysteine through the conserved F or W. Fields, in order: CDR3 DNA, CDR3 protein, clone size, J gene, V gene, D gene. The D gene is left open where the match is weak. Clone size appears in some rows only: once, few, many, or a class for an expanded clone.

CDR3 DNA: TGTGCCAGCACAAGCCTCAACACTGAAGCTTTCTTT
CDR3 protein: CASTSLNTEAFF
clone size: few
J gene: TRBJ1-1
V gene: TRBV2
D gene: NA

CDR3 DNA: TGTGCCAGTAGTATAACGAGAAGAACCACTGAAGCTTTCTTT
CDR3 protein: CASSITRRTTEAFF
clone size: NA
J gene: TRBJ1-1
V gene: TRBV19
D gene: NA

CDR3 DNA: TGTGCCAGTAGGAAGCCCGGAGCAGGGGGCGACAATGAGCAGTTCTTC
CDR3 protein: CASRKPGAGGDNEQFF
clone size: few
J gene: TRBJ2-1
V gene: TRBV19
D gene: TRBD1

CDR3 DNA: TGCAGTGCTAGTACCCAGGATCTTGGCTACACCTTC
CDR3 protein: CSASTQDLGYTF
clone size: once
J gene: TRBJ1-2
V gene: TRBV20-1
D gene: NA

CDR3 DNA: TGTGCCAGCAGCCAGGGCCCCGAGCGACTGTTTTTT
CDR3 protein: CASSQGPERLFF
clone size: NA
J gene: TRBJ1-4
V gene: TRBV12-3/TRBV12-4
D gene: NA

CDR3 DNA: TGTGCCAGCAAACGGGGGACCTCCACAATGAGGCAGTTCTTC
CDR3 protein: CASKRGTSTMRQFF
clone size: NA
J gene: TRBJ2-1
V gene: TRBV2
D gene: NA

CDR3 DNA: TGTGCCGGCGAGGGGGCGAAAGGGGCCAACGTCCTGACTTTC
CDR3 protein: CAGEGAKGANVLTF
clone size: NA
J gene: TRBJ2-6
V gene: TRBV7-9
D gene: TRBD1

CDR3 DNA: TGTGCCAGCTCACCACCGTCAGGGATTGGCACAGATACGCAGTATTTT
CDR3 protein: CASSPPSGIGTDTQYF
clone size: NA
J gene: TRBJ2-3
V gene: TRBV18
D gene: NA

CDR3 DNA: TGTGCCTGGAGTCCCGATCAGTTTGGCTACACCTTC
CDR3 protein: CAWSPDQFGYTF
clone size: NA
J gene: TRBJ1-2
V gene: TRBV30
D gene: NA

CDR3 DNA: TGTGCCATGACAGGGGACGACTATGGCTACACCTTC
CDR3 protein: CAMTGDDYGYTF
clone size: medium-sized
J gene: TRBJ1-2
V gene: TRBV2
D gene: TRBD1

CDR3 DNA: TGTGCCAGCGAACGCCCACGGGGGGGCCGATCTAACTATGGCTACACCTTC
CDR3 protein: CASERPRGGRSNYGYTF
clone size: NA
J gene: TRBJ1-2
V gene: TRBV2
D gene: NA

CDR3 DNA: TGTGCCAGCAGTCAGACAGGGGGCGCCTATGGCTACACCTTC
CDR3 protein: CASSQTGGAYGYTF
clone size: NA
J gene: TRBJ1-2
V gene: TRBV5-4
D gene: TRBD1

CDR3 DNA: TGCGCCAGCACCGGGACAGGGAACACTGAAGCTTTCTTT
CDR3 protein: CASTGTGNTEAFF
clone size: NA
J gene: TRBJ1-1
V gene: TRBV5-1
D gene: TRBD1

CDR3 DNA: TGTGCCAGCAGCTCCCAGACCTACGAGCAGTACTTC
CDR3 protein: CASSSQTYEQYF
clone size: NA
J gene: TRBJ2-7
V gene: TRBV21-1
D gene: NA

CDR3 DNA: TGTGCCAGCAGTGAAGAGGTGAGGGTGATGCGCAATCAGCCCCAGCATTTT
CDR3 protein: CASSEEVRVMRNQPQHF
clone size: NA
J gene: TRBJ1-5
V gene: TRBV6-1
D gene: NA

CDR3 DNA: TGTGCCAGCAGTTATTCCACAGGCCTGACTGACTATGGCTACACCTTC
CDR3 protein: CASSYSTGLTDYGYTF
clone size: NA
J gene: TRBJ1-2
V gene: TRBV6-6
D gene: NA

CDR3 DNA: TGTGCCAGCAGCCAAGTGGATGCAGGGGCTGGCTACACCTTC
CDR3 protein: CASSQVDAGAGYTF
clone size: NA
J gene: TRBJ1-2
V gene: TRBV4-2
D gene: NA

CDR3 DNA: TGTGCCAGCAGTTCAGCGGGCCCTAATTCACCCCTCCACTTT
CDR3 protein: CASSSAGPNSPLHF
clone size: NA
J gene: TRBJ1-6
V gene: TRBV6-5
D gene: NA

CDR3 DNA: TGTGCCAGCAGCAAGGACAGGGGCCACAATGAGCAGTTCTTC
CDR3 protein: CASSKDRGHNEQFF
clone size: NA
J gene: TRBJ2-1
V gene: TRBV7-3
D gene: TRBD1

CDR3 DNA: TGTGCCAGCAGCTTGGACAGCTTTAATGAAAAACTGTTTTTT
CDR3 protein: CASSLDSFNEKLFF
clone size: NA
J gene: TRBJ1-4
V gene: TRBV5-4
D gene: NA

CDR3 DNA: TGTGCCAGCAGCTCTCTACAGGGGGCTGACTATAATTCACCCCTCCACTTT
CDR3 protein: CASSSLQGADYNSPLHF
clone size: NA
J gene: TRBJ1-6
V gene: TRBV5-8
D gene: TRBD1

CDR3 DNA: TGCGCCAGCAGCTTGGTGGCGGGACAGGGGACCGATGGCTACACCTTC
CDR3 protein: CASSLVAGQGTDGYTF
clone size: NA
J gene: TRBJ1-2
V gene: TRBV5-1
D gene: TRBD1

CDR3 DNA: TGTGCCAGCAGGGGACAGGGGAGCTACGAGCAGTACTTC
CDR3 protein: CASRGQGSYEQYF
clone size: NA
J gene: TRBJ2-7
V gene: TRBV5-4
D gene: TRBD1

CDR3 DNA: TGTGCCAGCAGCTCGGGACAGGGGGCGACGGGAGGCTACACCTTC
CDR3 protein: CASSSGQGATGGYTF
clone size: NA
J gene: TRBJ1-2
V gene: TRBV5-6
D gene: TRBD1

CDR3 DNA: TGTGCCAGCAGTGAAAGGCAGGGCGGTGGCTACACCTTC
CDR3 protein: CASSERQGGGYTF
clone size: NA
J gene: TRBJ1-2
V gene: TRBV2
D gene: NA

CDR3 DNA: TGTGCCAGCAGTTACTCCCTACCCGGGGATTCACCCCTCCACTTT
CDR3 protein: CASSYSLPGDSPLHF
clone size: NA
J gene: TRBJ1-6
V gene: TRBV6-6
D gene: NA

CDR3 DNA: TGTGCCAGCAGCTCCCAGAATTGGCCCGAAAAACTGTTTTTT
CDR3 protein: CASSSQNWPEKLFF
clone size: NA
J gene: TRBJ1-4
V gene: TRBV7-2
D gene: NA

CDR3 DNA: TGTGCCTGGAGCAGTGCAGGGATGAATGAGCAGTTCTTC
CDR3 protein: CAWSSAGMNEQFF
clone size: NA
J gene: TRBJ2-1
V gene: TRBV30
D gene: NA

CDR3 DNA: TGTGCCTGGAGGCGGAGCCTTAATTCACCCCTCCACTTT
CDR3 protein: CAWRRSLNSPLHF
clone size: few
J gene: TRBJ1-6
V gene: TRBV30
D gene: NA

CDR3 DNA: TGTGCCAGCAGGGGACAGCAGTTTTTTGAGCAGTTCTTC
CDR3 protein: CASRGQQFFEQFF
clone size: NA
J gene: TRBJ2-1
V gene: TRBV6-5
D gene: TRBD1